The present T cell receptor (beta chain) was sequenced within a study of T cell changes during pregnancy in multiple sclerosis. V gave up 0 bases and J gave up 2 bases; unmatched junction bases: 6. The CDR3 length is 17 residues. CDR1 and CDR2 from the germline V gene are SGHRS and YFSETQ. Assay used: immunoSEQ multiplex PCR; TCRdb lists only in-frame clones, some missing. The repertoire holds 65,000 to 90,000 clones, with around 94% as singletons. The chain combines TRBV5-1 with TRBJ1-3; TRBD1 agrees at 9 bases. The sequencing here drew on peripheral blood, taken in the third trimester of pregnancy. This receptor was taken from a female donor in good health, enrolled as a control in a pregnancy study. CDR3 nucleotide sequence: TGCGCCAGCAGCTTGGCGGGGACAGGGATGACTGGAAACACCATATATTTT. This encodes CASSLAGTGMTGNTIYF.